The T cell receptor (beta chain) described here comes from a study of blood T cell repertoires in COVID-19. Looking at the study overall: The United States, Italy and Spain supplied acute and convalescent COVID-19 samples. T cells, B-cell-depleted T cells, or PBMCs supplied cDNA or gDNA.

This clone was recorded only once. Sequencing used immunoSEQ multiplex PCR; TCRdb keeps in-frame clones, though not all of them. The table lists 100,000 to 120,000 clones, under 75% of them singletons. CDR3 size: 19 residues. Losses at the gene ends were 6 bases for V and 4 bases for J; bases not matched to a gene: 12. Germline loops: CDR1 SNHLY, CDR2 FYNNEI. This receptor was taken from a woman aged 55-70 years with acute or convalescent COVID-19. The V gene is TRBV2, the J gene TRBJ2-6, with 13 bases that match TRBD2. Sample: peripheral blood. CDR3 in DNA: TGTGCCAGCAGATCATTTAGGACTAGCGGGAGTTTCGGGGCCAACGTCCTGACTTTC. It codes for CASRSFRTSGSFGANVLTF.